These T cell receptor beta chains were read from a single sample in a study of T cells in localized non-small cell lung cancer. Sequenced by immunoSEQ multiplex PCR; TCRdb stores in-frame clones only, minus some. This sample carries roughly 24,000 clones, 85% to 95% of them seen once, and the ten largest clones take about 4%. The sample was peripheral blood, taken before any cancer treatment. All receptors come from a female donor over 55 with stage II squamous cell lung carcinoma. CDR3s leave out the opening cysteine and the closing phenylalanine or tryptophan. D genes are given only for firm matches.

d_gene | j_gene | v_gene | CDR3aa
TRBD2 | TRBJ2-7 | TRBV10-1 | ASSSSGTYEQY
NA | TRBJ2-7 | TRBV10-3 | AISDRDRDTYEQY
NA | TRBJ1-2 | TRBV19 | ASSRVLSYGYT
NA | TRBJ1-2 | TRBV6-5 | ASSEANYGYT
NA | TRBJ1-1 | TRBV28 | ASRQDPYTEAF
NA | TRBJ2-3 | TRBV30 | AWSEISVGTDTQY
NA | TRBJ2-3 | TRBV5-4 | ASSLFGVTADTQY
NA | TRBJ2-3 | TRBV6-9 | ASTLQDTQY
NA | TRBJ1-1 | TRBV4-2 | ASSPRVRMNTEAF
NA | TRBJ1-5 | TRBV23-1 | ASFHTYSNQPQH
NA | TRBJ2-6 | TRBV19 | ASSIMGTGANVLT
TRBD2 | TRBJ2-7 | TRBV7-3 | ASSLRGGAGSSYEQY
NA | TRBJ2-7 | TRBV4-2 | ASSREQGYEQY
TRBD2 | TRBJ2-3 | TRBV2 | ASSYGLAGAAPQY
NA | TRBJ2-2 | TRBV18 | ASSTLGELF
NA | TRBJ2-2 | TRBV12-1 | ASSPERTGTTGELF
TRBD1 | TRBJ2-3 | TRBV27 | ASSGGQASTDTQY
NA | TRBJ1-1 | TRBV2 | ASSGGVWAEAF
NA | TRBJ1-5 | TRBV27 | ASGGPGSRGGNQPQH
TRBD2 | TRBJ2-1 | TRBV29-1 | SVCRGGAYEQF
NA | TRBJ2-3 | TRBV4-3 | ASSQDRIEADTQY
NA | TRBJ2-3 | TRBV7-8 | ASSKRPEELRDTQY
TRBD2 | TRBJ2-3 | TRBV6-1 | ASSAIAGPDTQY
NA | TRBJ2-7 | TRBV7-6 | ASSLAGGAPGEQY